The 4 T cell receptor beta chains reported below all come from one sample, sequenced in a study of T cell responses to AZD1222 COVID-19 vaccine. TCRdb's table, derived via immunoSEQ multiplex PCR, lists solely in-frame clones and lacks some. The sample has roughly 150,000 clones, about nine tenths seen once; the top ten hold about 3.5%. The material was peripheral blood, obtained 28 days after the second AZD1222 dose. These receptors were taken from an adult who received the AZD1222 COVID-19 vaccine.

The V and J genes are TRBV3-1 (or the pseudogene TRBV3-2) and TRBJ1-3; D might be TRBD1 (5 bases). Germline-derived CDR1 and CDR2 are LGHDT and YNNKEL (reference sequence). Trimming cost V 0 bases and J 2 bases, with 11 bases left between them. The CDR3 has 16 amino acids. This CDR3 reads CASSQERGETGNTIYF. The CDR3 DNA is TGTGCCAGCAGCCAAGAAAGAGGGGAAACTGGAAACACCATATATTTT.

This chain connects TRBV6-1 to TRBJ2-4, with D perhaps matching TRBD1 (5 bases). Trimming cost V 3 bases and J 0 bases, with 9 bases left between them. Germline V gene data show CDR1 as MNHNS and CDR2 as SASEGT. The CDR3 contains 15 residues. CDR3 protein: CASSDRVLAKNIQYF. The DNA for the CDR3 is TGTGCCAGCAGTGACAGGGTTCTAGCCAAAAACATTCAGTACTTC.

The chain links TRBV20-1 to TRBJ1-2; 7 bases map to TRBD1. J lost 5 bases, V lost 3 bases, and 12 bases had no gene match. CDR1 and CDR2 (germline): DFQATT, SNEGSKA (reference sequence). The CDR3 length is 15 residues. The CDR3 here is CSASLPTGQQYGYTF. CDR3 in DNA: TGCAGTGCTAGTCTGCCGACAGGGCAACAATATGGCTACACCTTC.

The chain has TRBV5-4 and TRBJ1-2; TRBD1 is a possible D gene (6 bases). Germline CDR1 reads SGHNT; CDR2 reads YYREEE (reference sequence). The CDR3 covers 12 residues. The V gene lost 6 bases and the J gene lost 6 bases, with 12 bases spanning the gap. The CDR3 nucleotides read TGTGCCAGCACCCTCGGGACAAATGGCTACACCTTC. Residues: CASTLGTNGYTF.